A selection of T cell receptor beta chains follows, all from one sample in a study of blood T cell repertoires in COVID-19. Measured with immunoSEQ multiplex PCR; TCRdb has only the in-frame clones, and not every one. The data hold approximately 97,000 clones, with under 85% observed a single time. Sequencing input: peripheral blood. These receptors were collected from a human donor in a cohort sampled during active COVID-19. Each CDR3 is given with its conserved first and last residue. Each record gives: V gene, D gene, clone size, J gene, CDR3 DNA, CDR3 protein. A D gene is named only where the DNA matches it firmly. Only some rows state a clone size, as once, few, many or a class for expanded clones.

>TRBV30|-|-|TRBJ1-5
TGTGCCTGGACCTCCGGGACACTTAGTAATCAGCCCCAGCATTTT
CAWTSGTLSNQPQHF
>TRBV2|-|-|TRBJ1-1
TGTGCCAGCTTAATACACGGGGGAACTGAAGCTTTCTTT
CASLIHGGTEAFF
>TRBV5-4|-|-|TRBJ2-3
TGTGCCAGCAGCTTGGTTGCCAGGGAAAAGGCAGATACGCAGTATTTT
CASSLVAREKADTQYF
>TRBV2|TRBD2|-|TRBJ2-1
TGTGCCAGCAGTTCCGGGACTAGCGGCTACAATGAGCAGTTCTTC
CASSSGTSGYNEQFF
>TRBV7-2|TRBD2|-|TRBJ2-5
TGTGCCAGCATGACGGGGGGGACGGAGACCCAGTACTTC
CASMTGGTETQYF
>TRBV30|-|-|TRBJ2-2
TGTGCCTGGCGTCCTCCGGACACCGGGGAGCTGTTTTTT
CAWRPPDTGELFF
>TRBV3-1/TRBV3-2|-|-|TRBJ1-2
TGTGCCAGCAGCCCTCCACCGGGAACTAACTATGGCTACACCTTC
CASSPPPGTNYGYTF
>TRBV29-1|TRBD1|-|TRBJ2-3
TGCAGCAGATCCGGGACAGGGACGGATACGCAGTATTTT
CSRSGTGTDTQYF
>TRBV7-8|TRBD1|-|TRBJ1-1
TGTGCCAGCAGCTTAGGACAGGGCCGAGCCACTGAAGCTTTCTTT
CASSLGQGRATEAFF
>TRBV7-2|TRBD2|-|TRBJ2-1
TGTGCCAGCAGCTTAGGTACTAGCGGGATCTACAATGAGCAGTTCTTC
CASSLGTSGIYNEQFF
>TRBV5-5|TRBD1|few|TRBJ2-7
TGTGCCAGCAGCCCCCAATTGGGACAGGTCGAGGGCTTGTACTTC
CASSPQLGQVEGLYF
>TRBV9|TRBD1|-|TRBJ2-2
TGTGCCAGCAGTTCTGACAGGGTTAGAGCCGGGGAGCTGTTTTTT
CASSSDRVRAGELFF
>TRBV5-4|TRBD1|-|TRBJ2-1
TGTGCCAGCAGCTACCGACAGGGGAGTAGGAATGAGCAGTTCTTC
CASSYRQGSRNEQFF
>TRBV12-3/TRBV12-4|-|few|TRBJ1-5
TGTGCCAGCAGTTCAGCCAGGGCCCTCTTATCATTT
CASSSARALLSF
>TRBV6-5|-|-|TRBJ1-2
TGTGCCAGCCGCCTGGCAGGGCCCTATGGCTACACCTTC
CASRLAGPYGYTF
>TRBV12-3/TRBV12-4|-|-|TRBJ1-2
TGTGCCAGCAGTTTAGGGGCAGCCAATGGCTACACCTTC
CASSLGAANGYTF